These T cell receptor beta chains were read from a single sample in a study of cytomegalovirus exposure and HLA in healthy donors. This table comes from immunoSEQ multiplex PCR, and its TCRdb copy is limited to in-frame clones, with some not included. The sample consists of under 200,000 clones, roughly 80% of them appearing once. The specimen was PBMCs. Source of these receptors: a young woman in good health and CMV-seronegative. Each CDR3 is given with its conserved first and last residue. The order of the fields is J gene, D gene, clone size, V gene, CDR3 DNA, CDR3 protein. D genes are given only for firm matches. Size values are once, few and many counts, or a class for expanded clones, and some rows have none.

>TRBJ1-2|TRBD1|once|TRBV18
TGTGCCAGCTCACCCTCACGAACGGGACAGGGGGAGCGTGGCTACACCTTC
CASSPSRTGQGERGYTF
>TRBJ2-7|NA|NA|TRBV21-1
TGTGCCAGCCGTAAACCGGGACAGGGGTCCTACGAGCAGTACTTC
CASRKPGQGSYEQYF
>TRBJ2-7|TRBD2|NA|TRBV27
TGTGCCAGCGCGGCGGGAGGGTTCTACTACGAGCAGTACTTC
CASAAGGFYYEQYF
>TRBJ2-3|NA|NA|TRBV11-2
TGTGCCAGCAGCTTACGAATGCGGGGAGAGCGTGGTGGAGATACGCAGTATTTT
CASSLRMRGERGGDTQYF
>TRBJ2-1|NA|NA|TRBV7-8
TGTGCCAGCAGCTCAGGGCTCGGCGGAGTCAATGAGCAGTTCTTC
CASSSGLGGVNEQFF
>TRBJ1-2|NA|NA|TRBV28
TGTGCCAGCAGTTTGACAGCCTCGCTCTATGGCTACACCTTC
CASSLTASLYGYTF
>TRBJ2-3|NA|NA|TRBV7-8
TGTGCCAGCAGCCCACTACATCCCCCCACAGATACGCAGTATTTT
CASSPLHPPTDTQYF
>TRBJ1-6|TRBD1|NA|TRBV4-3
TGCGCCAGCAGCCAAGTGAGGGGGCCCGGGTCACCCCTCCACTTT
CASSQVRGPGSPLHF
>TRBJ2-1|NA|once|TRBV7-2
TGTGCCAGCAGTCTAGGTCTCTGGAATGAGCAGTTCTTC
CASSLGLWNEQFF
>TRBJ1-1|TRBD1|few|TRBV18
TGTGCCAGCTCCCCGCGTCTGGTTATAGGGACAGCAAACACTGAAGCTTTCTTT
CASSPRLVIGTANTEAFF
>TRBJ1-1|NA|NA|TRBV7-2
TGTGCCAGCAGCTTCCTGAGGGAAGCTTTCTTT
CASSFLREAFF
>TRBJ1-3|NA|NA|TRBV28
TGTGCCAGCAGACTCTCGATTATCTCTGGAAACACCATATATTTT
CASRLSIISGNTIYF
>TRBJ1-5|NA|NA|TRBV19
TGTGCCAGTAGCAAAGAGGAGGGGAATCAGCCCCAGCATTTT
CASSKEEGNQPQHF
>TRBJ2-1|NA|NA|TRBV29-1
TGCAGCGTTGAGTTTAGATCCGATGAGCAGTTCTTC
CSVEFRSDEQFF
>TRBJ1-3|TRBD1|NA|TRBV29-1
TGCAGCGTACAGGGACAGCGAGGAAACACCATATATTTT
CSVQGQRGNTIYF
>TRBJ1-1|NA|few|TRBV6-5
TGTGCCAGCAGTTACTCGGCACAGTCTGAAGCTTTCTTT
CASSYSAQSEAFF
>TRBJ2-3|TRBD2|NA|TRBV15
TGTGCCACCAGCAGAAGTACTAGCGGGAGGGCGGGCACAGATACGCAGTATTTT
CATSRSTSGRAGTDTQYF